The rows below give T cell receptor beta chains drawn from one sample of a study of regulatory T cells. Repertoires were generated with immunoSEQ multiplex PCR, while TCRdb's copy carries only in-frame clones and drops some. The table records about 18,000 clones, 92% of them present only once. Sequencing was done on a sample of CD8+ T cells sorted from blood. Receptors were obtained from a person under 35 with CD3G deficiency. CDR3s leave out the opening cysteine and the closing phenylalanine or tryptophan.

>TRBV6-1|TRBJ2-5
ASTRIGLGETQY
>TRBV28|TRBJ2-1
ASSGLVSYNEQF
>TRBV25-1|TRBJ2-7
ASSEGQGAYEQY
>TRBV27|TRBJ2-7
ASTPSGSSYEQY
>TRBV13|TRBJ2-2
ASSFRPTSPTGELF
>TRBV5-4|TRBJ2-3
ASSSVTVDTQY
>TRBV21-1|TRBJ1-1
ASSPHPYTEAF
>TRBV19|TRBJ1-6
ASRPTGENLSYNSPLH
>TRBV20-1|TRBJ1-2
RHCVGDGYT
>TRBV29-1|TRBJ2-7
SVRGGGEQY
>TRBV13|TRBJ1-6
ASRTLGSPLH
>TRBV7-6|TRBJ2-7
ASSPLIRGASYEQY
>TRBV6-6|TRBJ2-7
ASSYSEALEQY
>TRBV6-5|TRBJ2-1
ASSYAGGAYNEQF
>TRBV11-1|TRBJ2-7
ASSLESPYEQY
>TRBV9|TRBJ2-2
ASSVGSGELF
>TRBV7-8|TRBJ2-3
ASSLARESGGPGDTQY
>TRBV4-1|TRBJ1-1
ASSLGQGNTEAF
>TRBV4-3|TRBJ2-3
ASSQEGETDTQY
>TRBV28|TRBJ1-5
ASDSYHSNQPQH
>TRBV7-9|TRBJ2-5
ASSIPSGKTQY
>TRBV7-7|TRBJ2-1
ASSLGGGSYNEQF
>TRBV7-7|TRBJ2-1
ASSGGGSYNEQF
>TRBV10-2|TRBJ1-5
ASSEAGWIYSNQPQH
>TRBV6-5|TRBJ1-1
ASKQGLNTEAF
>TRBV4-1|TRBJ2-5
ASSQATGLAGQQETQY
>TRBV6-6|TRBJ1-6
ASSYFNRGGDSPLH
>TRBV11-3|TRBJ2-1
ASGALDNEQF
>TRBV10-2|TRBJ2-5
ASSGETASRETQY
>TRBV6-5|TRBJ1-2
ASVATQLGGYGYT
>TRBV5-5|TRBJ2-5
ASSLDPGVQETQY
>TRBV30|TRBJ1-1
AWSPQQGVNTEAF
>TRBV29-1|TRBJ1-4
SVWTGMGEKLF
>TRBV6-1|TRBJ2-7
ASGVYEQY
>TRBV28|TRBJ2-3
ASSLSGTGTDTQY
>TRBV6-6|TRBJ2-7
ASSYAPLDYEQY
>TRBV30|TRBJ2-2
AWRGATKRGNTGELF
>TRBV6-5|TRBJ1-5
ASRGRGDQPQH
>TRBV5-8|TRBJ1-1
ASSLVDSALLPEAF
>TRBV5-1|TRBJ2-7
ASSPGQGAVEQY